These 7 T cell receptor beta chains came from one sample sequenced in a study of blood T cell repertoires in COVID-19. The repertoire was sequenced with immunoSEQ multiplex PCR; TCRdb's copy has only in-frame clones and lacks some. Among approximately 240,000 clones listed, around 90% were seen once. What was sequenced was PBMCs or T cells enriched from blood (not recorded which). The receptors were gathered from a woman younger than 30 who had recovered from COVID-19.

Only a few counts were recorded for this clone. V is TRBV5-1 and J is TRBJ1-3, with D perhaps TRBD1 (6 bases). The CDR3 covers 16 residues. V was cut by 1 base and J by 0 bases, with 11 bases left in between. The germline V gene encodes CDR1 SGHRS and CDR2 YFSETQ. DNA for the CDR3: TGCGCCAGCAGCTTGAATGGGGGCTTCTCTGGAAACACCATATATTTT. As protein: CASSLNGGFSGNTIYF.

The CDR3 nucleotides read TGCGCCAGCAGCTTCGGGGGGGTCTACGAGCAGTACTTC. Its translation: CASSFGGVYEQYF. The chain recombines TRBV5-1 with TRBJ2-7; 8 bases align to TRBD2. The V gene end was trimmed by 2 bases and the J gene end by 3 bases; junction bases not matched to a gene: 1. CDR1 and CDR2 (germline): SGHRS, YFSETQ. The CDR3 covers 13 residues.

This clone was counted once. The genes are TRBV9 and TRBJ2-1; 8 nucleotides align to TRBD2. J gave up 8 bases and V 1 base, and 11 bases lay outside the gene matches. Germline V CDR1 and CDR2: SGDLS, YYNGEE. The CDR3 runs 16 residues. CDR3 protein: CASSVSEAGVGDEQFF. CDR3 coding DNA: TGTGCCAGCAGCGTAAGCGAAGCGGGGGTGGGTGATGAGCAGTTCTTC. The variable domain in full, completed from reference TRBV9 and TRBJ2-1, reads DSGVTQTPKHLITATGQRVTLRCSPRSGDLSVYWYQQSLDQGLQFLIQYYNGEERAKGNILERFSAQQFPDLHSELNLSSLELGDSALYFCASSVSEAGVGDEQFFGPGTRLTVL.

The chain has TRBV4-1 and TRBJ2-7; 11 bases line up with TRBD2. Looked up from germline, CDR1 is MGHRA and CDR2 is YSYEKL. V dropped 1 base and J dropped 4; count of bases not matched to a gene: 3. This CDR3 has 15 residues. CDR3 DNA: TGCGCCAGCAGCCAAGCTCCTAGCGGGAGGTACGAGCAGTACTTC. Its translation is CASSQAPSGRYEQYF.

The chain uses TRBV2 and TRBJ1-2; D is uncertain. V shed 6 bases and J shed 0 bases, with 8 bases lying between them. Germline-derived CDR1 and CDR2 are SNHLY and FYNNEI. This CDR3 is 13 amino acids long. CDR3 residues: CASSGVANYGYTF. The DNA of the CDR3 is TGTGCCAGCAGCGGGGTAGCTAACTATGGCTACACCTTC.

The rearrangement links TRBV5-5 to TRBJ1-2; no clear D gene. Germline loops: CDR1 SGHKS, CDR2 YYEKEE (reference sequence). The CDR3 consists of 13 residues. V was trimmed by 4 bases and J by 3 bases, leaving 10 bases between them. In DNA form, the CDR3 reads TGTGCCAGCAGCCCGGAGGGTTACTATGGCTACACCTTC. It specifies CASSPEGYYGYTF.

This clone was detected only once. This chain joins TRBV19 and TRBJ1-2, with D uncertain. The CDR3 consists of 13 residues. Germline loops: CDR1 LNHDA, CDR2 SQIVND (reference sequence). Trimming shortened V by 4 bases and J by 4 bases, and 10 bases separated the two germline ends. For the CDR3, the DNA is TGTGCCAGTAGTACTCTCTCCCGCTATGGCTACACCTTC. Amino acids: CASSTLSRYGYTF.